A selection of T cell receptor beta chains follows, all from one sample in a study of STAT3 mutations in large granular lymphocyte leukemia. Here immunoSEQ multiplex PCR was the method, and the copy in TCRdb shows in-frame clones only, minus some. The table has about 3,200 clones, roughly 90% seen once. The specimen was peripheral blood mononuclear cells. Source of these receptors: a man aged 40-49 years with T-cell large granular lymphocyte leukemia. Some clones in this sample may be carry-over from other donors' samples. Both conserved end residues are part of each CDR3. A D gene is named only where the DNA matches it firmly. Clone size is stated in some rows and not others, as once, few, many or a class when expanded.

clone_size,v_call,j_call,d_call,cdr3_nt,cdr3_aa
once,TRBV28,TRBJ1-2,-,TGTGCCAGCAGCCGTTCAGGATATGGCTACACCTTC,CASSRSGYGYTF
-,TRBV29-1,TRBJ1-2,-,TGCAGCGTCCATGAGGGGGACTATGGCTACACCTTC,CSVHEGDYGYTF
-,TRBV5-1,TRBJ2-7,TRBD1,TGCGCCAGCAGCGATGGACAGGCGCCCTACGAGCAGTACTTC,CASSDGQAPYEQYF
-,TRBV7-2,TRBJ2-7,TRBD2,TGTGCCAGCAGCCCCTCGGGACTAGCATTATACGAGCAGTACTTC,CASSPSGLALYEQYF
-,TRBV6-5,TRBJ2-6,TRBD1,TGTGCCAGCAGTTCGGGACAGGGGGCTGGGGCCAACGTCCTGACTTTC,CASSSGQGAGANVLTF
-,TRBV18,TRBJ2-5,-,TGTGCCAGCTCCGGCGGGACCCAGTACTTC,CASSGGTQYF
few,TRBV7-9,TRBJ2-3,-,TGTGCCAGCAGCTCCTGGGACCGAGGGGATACGCAGTATTTT,CASSSWDRGDTQYF
-,TRBV5-1,TRBJ1-6,TRBD1,TGCGCCAGCAGGGAGACAGGGGATAATTCACCCCTCCACTTT,CASRETGDNSPLHF
-,TRBV4-1,TRBJ2-1,-,TGCGCCAGCAGCCAAGAATTCTTGAGCTCCTACAATGAGCAGTTCTTC,CASSQEFLSSYNEQFF
-,TRBV6-5,TRBJ2-3,TRBD2,TGTGCCAGCACCTCGCTAGCGGGGAATGCAGATACGCAGTATTTT,CASTSLAGNADTQYF
-,TRBV7-2,TRBJ1-4,-,TGTGCCAGCAGTCCGGACGGATCAAAAGTGCTGTTTTTT,CASSPDGSKVLFF
large,TRBV29-1,TRBJ2-4,-,TGCAGCGCGGGACAACTCCGCATTCAGTACTTC,CSAGQLRIQYF
-,TRBV10-3,TRBJ2-7,-,TGTGCCATCAGCGGACAAAGCTCCTACGAGCAGTACTTC,CAISGQSSYEQYF
-,TRBV4-1,TRBJ1-6,-,TGTGCCAGCAGCCAAGTCGAGGGGCGGAATTCACCCCTCCACTTT,CASSQVEGRNSPLHF
-,TRBV28,TRBJ1-1,TRBD1,TGTGCCAGCAGTTTACTATACAGGGGGCTCAAAACTGAAGCTTTCTTT,CASSLLYRGLKTEAFF
-,TRBV4-3,TRBJ2-3,-,TGCGCCAGCAGCCGACTGAATTGGGGGAGCACAGATACGCAGTATTTT,CASSRLNWGSTDTQYF
-,TRBV4-1,TRBJ2-1,-,TGCGCCAGCAGCATAACCTCCTACAATGAGCAGTTCTTC,CASSITSYNEQFF
-,TRBV7-2,TRBJ2-5,-,TGTGCCAGCAGCCCCGGGTCCACGAGCCAAGAGACCCAGTACTTC,CASSPGSTSQETQYF
-,TRBV15,TRBJ2-7,-,TGTGCCACCAGCAGAGATGGGGCGTGGGAGCAGTACTTC,CATSRDGAWEQYF
once,TRBV7-1,TRBJ1-5,-,TGTGCCAGCAGCACGTTCGCGGAGATTCGGCAGCCCCAGCATTTT,CASSTFAEIRQPQHF
-,TRBV13,TRBJ2-1,-,TGTGCCAGCAGCCTCGAGTCCTACAATGAGCAGTTCTTC,CASSLESYNEQFF
-,TRBV5-1,TRBJ1-2,TRBD1,TGCGCCAGCAGCCCGGGAGGGGGCGGCTATGGCTACACCTTC,CASSPGGGGYGYTF
-,TRBV5-4,TRBJ2-7,TRBD1,TGTGCCAGCAGACCATGGACAGGGTTCGACGAGCAGTACTTC,CASRPWTGFDEQYF
-,TRBV28,TRBJ1-5,-,TGTGCCAGCAGTTCGCCGAGGGGTTTCTATCAGCCCCAGCATTTT,CASSSPRGFYQPQHF
-,TRBV5-5,TRBJ1-5,-,TGTGCCAGCAGCCCCGAAGAGGGATACAATCAGCCCCAGCATTTT,CASSPEEGYNQPQHF
-,TRBV4-1,TRBJ1-5,-,TGCGCCAGCAGCCAAGATCGAACCTATAAACAGCCCCAGCATTTT,CASSQDRTYKQPQHF
-,TRBV6-5,TRBJ2-3,TRBD2,TGTGCCAGCAGCCTAGCGGGGGGTAGCACAGATACGCAGTATTTT,CASSLAGGSTDTQYF
large,TRBV19,TRBJ1-2,-,TGTGCCAGTACCACAAAATCTACAGAGGTCCATGGCTACACCTTC,CASTTKSTEVHGYTF
-,TRBV6-5,TRBJ1-6,-,TGTGCCAGCACCTTCGCGGGACCAAATTCACCCCTCCACTTT,CASTFAGPNSPLHF
-,TRBV18,TRBJ1-2,TRBD1,TGTGCCAGCTCACCACCGGGACAGGGATTTTCTAACTATGGCTACACCTTC,CASSPPGQGFSNYGYTF
-,TRBV5-1,TRBJ2-3,-,TGCGCCAGCAGCCCCTTCGGAGGGGTCGGGTCCAGGACAGATACGCAGTATTTT,CASSPFGGVGSRTDTQYF
once,TRBV27,TRBJ1-5,-,TGTGCCAGCAGCTTCGCCCTCAATCAGCCCCAGCATTTT,CASSFALNQPQHF
-,TRBV5-1,TRBJ1-1,TRBD1,TGCGCCAGCAGCTTACGTTGGGGACAGGTAAGCGAAGCTTTCTTT,CASSLRWGQVSEAFF
-,TRBV18,TRBJ2-1,-,TGTGCCAGCTCACCACCAGGGGGGGGCAATGAGCAGTTCTTC,CASSPPGGGNEQFF
-,TRBV4-1,TRBJ2-2,TRBD2,TGCGCCAGCAGCCAAGATCCTAGCGGGGGCCTATCCACCGGGGAGCTGTTTTTT,CASSQDPSGGLSTGELFF
-,TRBV28,TRBJ1-5,-,TGTGCCAGCATCGAAAAGAATAGCAATCAGCCCCAGCATTTT,CASIEKNSNQPQHF
-,TRBV27,TRBJ2-2,-,TGTGCCAGCAGTTTAGACAGTTCGGTCACCGGGGAGCTGTTTTTT,CASSLDSSVTGELFF
-,TRBV7-9,TRBJ1-1,TRBD1,TGTGCCAGCAGCGACAGGGTTGGGGGCACTGAAGCTTTCTTT,CASSDRVGGTEAFF
-,TRBV30,TRBJ2-7,TRBD1,TGTGCCTGCCTTACCCCGGGACAGATCTACGAGCAGTACTTC,CACLTPGQIYEQYF
-,TRBV4-3,TRBJ1-1,-,TGCGCCAGCAGCCAGAGTACAGGGAGAGACACTGAAGCTTTCTTT,CASSQSTGRDTEAFF
-,TRBV27,TRBJ1-4,TRBD1,TGTGCCAGCAAAGAGGGGGCAGCTAATGAAAAACTGTTTTTT,CASKEGAANEKLFF
-,TRBV4-3,TRBJ2-3,TRBD2,TGCGCCAGCAGCCACGCGGGGGGCACAGATACGCAGTATTTT,CASSHAGGTDTQYF
-,TRBV18,TRBJ2-5,-,TGTGCCAGCTCACCATCTGTGGAGACCCAGTACTTC,CASSPSVETQYF
few,TRBV11-2,TRBJ2-7,-,TGTGCCAGCAGCTTATCACCGGGGGCCTACGAGCAGTACTTC,CASSLSPGAYEQYF
-,TRBV30,TRBJ1-2,TRBD1,TGTGCCTGGAGTGAGGACAGGGGCTATGGCTACACCTTC,CAWSEDRGYGYTF
-,TRBV4-1,TRBJ2-7,-,TGCGCCAGCAGCCAAGAGTTTCACTACGAGCAGTACTTC,CASSQEFHYEQYF
-,TRBV5-1,TRBJ2-3,-,TGCGCCAGCAGCCCGGGATCTTCAAATCCAGATACGCAGTATTTT,CASSPGSSNPDTQYF